The present T cell receptor beta chain was sequenced within a study of cytomegalovirus exposure and HLA in healthy donors. Findings of the study overall: The authors excluded some V segments, including TRBV6-2 and TRBV6-3, as indistinguishable. For presence/absence analyses, sequencing depth was assumed to be roughly uniform across donors. V- and J-gene trimming of TCR beta was linked (in a later analysis) to a missense DCLRE1C variant.

CDR3 length: 13 residues. CDR1 is SGHTA, CDR2 FQGNSA, per germline. Trimming removed 4 bases at V and 9 bases at J, with 12 bases between. PCR amplification relied on 60 Vbeta primers (plus 13 Jbeta primers). Using immunoSEQ multiplex PCR, the repertoire was profiled, and TCRdb retains in-frame clones only, with some absent. The sample has roughly 120,000 clones, roughly three quarters seen once. Concerning this clone itself: Its antigen is undetermined.

The chain joins TRBV7-2 to TRBJ2-2; tentatively, D is TRBD2 (5 bases). The source of this sequence is a woman aged 25 to 39 in good health and CMV-seronegative. Sequenced material: PBMCs. CDR3 coding DNA: TGTGCCAGCAGCTGGGCGGGCTCGAGGGAGCTGTTTTTT. Its translation: CASSWAGSRELFF.